What follows are 13 T cell receptor beta chains derived from one specimen sequenced in a study of vaccination effects on CD4 cells after COVID-19. Which antigens these TCRs recognize remains unknown. TCRdb's table, derived via immunoSEQ multiplex PCR, lists solely in-frame clones and lacks some. Among tens of thousands of clones listed, approximately 78% were seen once. Expansion with viral peptide pools was applied to antigen-specific CD4+ T cells by the ViraFEST assay prior to sequencing. Following 10 days of culture, CD4+ T cells were isolated. Either the mRNA-1273 or the BNT162b2 vaccine was given to participants as two doses. This specimen was CD4+ T cells from PBMCs cultured with HCoV-OC43 spike peptides, taken after COVID-19 vaccination. Subset of the sample: HCoV-OC43 spike overlapping peptide pool stimulation. The receptors come from a human donor who received a COVID-19 vaccine.

This sequence joins TRBV12-3 or TRBV12-4 and TRBJ1-5, with D maybe TRBD1 (5 bases). This CDR3 is 13 amino acids long. V was trimmed by 2 bases and J by 5 bases, leaving 7 bases between them. CDR3 residues: CASSLRGDQPQHF. CDR3 nucleotides: TGTGCCAGCAGTTTAAGGGGAGATCAGCCCCAGCATTTT.

The chain has TRBV6-5 and TRBJ2-1; D remains unclear. The CDR3 has 11 amino acids. V was shortened by 7 bases and J by 4 bases, with 5 bases between the two germline ends. Germline values: CDR1 MNHEY, CDR2 SVGAGI. This chain's CDR3 is CASMGYNEQFF. The CDR3 bases are TGTGCCAGCATGGGTTACAATGAGCAGTTCTTC.

The chain employs TRBV13 and TRBJ2-5; D remains unclear. There are 13 residues in the CDR3. Germline V gene lookup returns CDR1 PRHDT and CDR2 FYEKMQ (reference sequence). V lost 2 bases to trimming and J lost 5 bases, with 9 bases between them. The CDR3 DNA reads as TGTGCCAGCAGCTTATTTATCGGGGAGACCCAGTACTTC. Translating gives CASSLFIGETQYF.

The chain links TRBV5-5 to TRBJ1-5; D call uncertain. Germline V gene lookup returns CDR1 SGHKS and CDR2 YYEKEE (reference sequence). The V end lost 6 bases, the J end lost 0 bases, and 16 bases lay between the germline ends. The CDR3 has 16 residues. The CDR3: CASTSDSVNSNQPQHF. In DNA form, the CDR3 reads TGTGCCAGCACCTCCGATTCGGTTAATAGCAATCAGCCCCAGCATTTT. Full variable domain (remainder filled in from reference TRBV5-5 and TRBJ1-5): DAGVTQSPTHLIKTRGQQVTLRCSPISGHKSVSWYQQVLGQGPQFIFQYYEKEERGRGNFPDRFSARQFPNYSSELNVNALLLGDSALYLCASTSDSVNSNQPQHFGDGTRLSIL.

There are a few counts of this clone. This rearrangement joins TRBV6-6 to TRBJ1-5; D remains ambiguous. Germline loops: CDR1 MNHNY, CDR2 SVGAGI (reference sequence). The V end was cut by 2 bases, the J end by 1 base, with 6 bases between. The CDR3 has 14 residues. The CDR3 spells CASSYPASNQPQHF. DNA for the CDR3: TGTGCCAGCAGTTACCCGGCAAGCAATCAGCCCCAGCATTTT.

The CDR3 nucleotides read TGTGCCATCAGTGACAGGGGGCAAGGGGGCTTCCTCCACTTT. This sequence encodes CAISDRGQGGFLHF. The chain combines TRBV10-3 with TRBJ1-6; 8 positions agree with TRBD1. This CDR3 is built from 14 residues. Germline CDR1 reads ENHRY; CDR2 reads SYGVKD. J was trimmed by 15 bases and V by 3 bases; bases with no gene match: 10.

In DNA form, the CDR3 reads TGTGCCAGCAGCGTAGCGCGGGGACACGTCGGGGAGCTGTTTTTT. Its translation: CASSVARGHVGELFF. The V gene is TRBV9, the J gene TRBJ2-2; perhaps D is TRBD1 or TRBD2 (6 bases each). Germline V lookup: CDR1 SGDLS, CDR2 YYNGEE. This CDR3 spans 15 amino acids. Trimming took off 0 bases at V and 7 bases at J, with 13 bases between the two ends.

The rearrangement joins TRBV5-6 to TRBJ1-6; D uncertain. Germline V gives CDR1 SGHDT, CDR2 YYEEEE. The CDR3 runs 15 residues. V lost 0 bases and J lost 7, with 11 bases in between. CDR3: CASSLGQGRNSPLHF. The DNA of the CDR3 is TGTGCCAGCAGCTTGGGTCAAGGGAGGAATTCACCCCTCCACTTT.

This chain connects TRBV5-6 to TRBJ2-1, with 8 positions matching TRBD1. V lost 3 bases to trimming and J lost 1 base; unmatched junction nucleotides: 6. This CDR3 region has 16 residues. Germline CDR1 is SGHDT and CDR2 is YYEEEE. CDR3 sequence (DNA): TGTGCCAGCAGCTCCGGACAGGGTGAGTCCTACAATGAGCAGTTCTTC. Encoded protein: CASSSGQGESYNEQFF.

This sequence joins TRBV24-1 and TRBJ2-5; TRBD1 matches at 8 bases. The CDR3 has 15 residues. Trimming took 2 bases from V and 2 from J; bases not matched to a gene: 3. CDR1 KGHDR and CDR2 SFDVKD come from the germline V gene. This CDR3 reads CATSDYRTGQETQYF. The CDR3 DNA is TGTGCCACCAGTGATTACCGGACAGGGCAAGAGACCCAGTACTTC.

The J gene is TRBJ1-4, the V gene TRBV6-5; D unclear. CDR1 MNHEY and CDR2 SVGAGI come from the germline V gene. The CDR3 runs to 15 residues. V was trimmed by 6 bases and J by 0 bases, leaving 11 bases between them. The CDR3 sequence: CASSRTTTTNEKLFF. CDR3 coding DNA: TGTGCCAGCAGCCGTACAACGACAACTAATGAAAAACTGTTTTTT.

This clone was observed a handful of times. This sequence joins TRBV10-3 and TRBJ1-2; no clear D gene. The CDR3 length is 13 residues. V lost 4 bases and J 2 bases, leaving 8 bases between the germline ends. Looked up from germline, CDR1 is ENHRY and CDR2 is SYGVKD. The CDR3 DNA sequence: TGTGCCATCAGTGTGTCAGTAAACTATGGCTACACCTTC. It specifies CAISVSVNYGYTF.

The chain couples TRBV3-1 (or the pseudogene TRBV3-2) to TRBJ2-2; D is possibly TRBD2 (6 bases). The ends were cut back, 4 bases at V and 1 base at J, with 13 bases in the middle. This CDR3 spans 16 amino acids. CDR1 is LGHDT and CDR2 is YNNKEL in the germline V gene (reference sequence). The CDR3: CASSLTPAGNTGELFF. CDR3 DNA sequence: TGTGCCAGCAGCCTAACCCCAGCGGGGAACACCGGGGAGCTGTTTTTT.